Presented here are 28 T cell receptor beta chains from one specimen sequenced in a study of cytomegalovirus exposure and HLA in healthy donors. Vbeta (60) and Jbeta (13) primers were used in the PCR. The protocol was immunoSEQ multiplex PCR, while the TCRdb copy is restricted to in-frame clones and leaves out a portion. The repertoire includes roughly 81,000 clones, roughly 80% of them detected once, and roughly 2% sits in the top ten. Sequencing was carried out using PBMCs. These TCRs come from a boy under 18 in good health and CMV-seronegative.

The CDR3 nucleotides read TGTGCCAGCAGTTACTCGGAGGGTCTCTATGGCTACACCTTC. Its protein product is CASSYSEGLYGYTF. The chain links TRBV6-5 to TRBJ1-2, with D unclear. CDR1 is MNHEY, CDR2 SVGAGI, per germline. V was pared by 0 bases and J by 4 bases, with 9 bases between. The CDR3 runs 14 residues.

This sequence joins TRBV4-3 and TRBJ2-3; D is perhaps TRBD2 (5 bases). This CDR3 contains 16 residues. From germline, CDR1 is LGHNA and CDR2 YSLEER. V lost 0 bases, J lost 4 bases, and 14 bases lay in between. CDR3 residues: CASSQDPDRGADTQYF. The CDR3 nucleotides read TGCGCCAGCAGCCAAGATCCGGATCGGGGAGCAGATACGCAGTATTTT.

This clone appeared a single time. The V gene is TRBV9, the J gene TRBJ2-1, with D perhaps TRBD1 (5 bases). Germline CDR1 reads SGDLS; CDR2 reads YYNGEE. V was clipped by 0 bases and J by 0 bases, with 19 bases between them. This CDR3 has 19 residues. For the CDR3, the DNA is TGTGCCAGCAGCGTAGGGGGCGGTGGCGGACCGAGCTCCTACAATGAGCAGTTCTTC. Its protein product is CASSVGGGGGPSSYNEQFF.

The CDR3 here is CASSAPGVWEAFF. The CDR3 region has the DNA TGTGCCAGCAGCGCCCCGGGGGTCTGGGAAGCTTTCTTT. The chain links TRBV2 to TRBJ1-1; weak D call: TRBD1 (5 bases). CDR3 size: 13 residues. Germline V CDR1 and CDR2: SNHLY, FYNNEI. Trimming shortened V by 6 bases and J by 8 bases, and 16 bases separated the two germline ends.

The chain employs TRBV29-1 and TRBJ1-3; D remains ambiguous. CDR1 and CDR2 from the germline V gene are SQVTM and ANQGSEA. The CDR3 is 12 amino acids. Trimming removed 6 bases at V and 7 bases at J, with 13 bases between. CDR3 residues: CSVAQGENTIYF. The CDR3 DNA follows: TGCAGCGTGGCCCAAGGAGAGAACACCATATATTTT.

V usage is TRBV6-5 and J usage is TRBJ1-2; the match to TRBD1 covers 11 bases. Germline CDR1 reads MNHEY; CDR2 reads SVGAGI. Losses at the gene ends were 0 bases for V and 7 bases for J; bases not matched to a gene: 4. The CDR3 loop spans 15 amino acids. In nucleotides, the CDR3 is TGTGCCAGCAGTTACTCGATCGGACAGGGGGCTGGCTACACCTTC. This gives the protein CASSYSIGQGAGYTF.

A single count supports this clone. This chain joins TRBV6-5 and TRBJ1-4; D is perhaps TRBD1 (5 bases). CDR3 size: 14 residues. From germline, CDR1 is MNHEY and CDR2 SVGAGI. V lost 7 bases and J lost 0, with 9 bases in between. For the CDR3, the DNA is TGTGCCAGCACCGCAGGGACAACTAATGAAAAACTGTTTTTT. As protein: CASTAGTTNEKLFF.

The chain joins TRBV6-4 to TRBJ1-5, with 8 positions matching TRBD1. Trimming removed 5 bases from V and 4 bases from J; junction bases left unmatched: 7. Germline loops: CDR1 MRHNA, CDR2 SNTAGT. The CDR3 spans 15 residues. CDR3 coding DNA: TGTGCCAGCAGTCCGGACAGGGATGGGAATCAGCCCCAGCATTTT. Protein: CASSPDRDGNQPQHF.

V gene TRBV30 combines with J gene TRBJ2-7; 8 positions agree with TRBD1. Losses at the gene ends were 4 bases for V and 7 bases for J; bases not matched to a gene: 15. The length of the CDR3 is 15 residues. Germline V gene data show CDR1 as GTSNPN and CDR2 as SVGIG (reference sequence). The CDR3: CAWTTSGQVLNEQYF. In DNA, the CDR3 is TGTGCCTGGACAACCTCGGGACAGGTTCTTAATGAGCAGTACTTC.

The genes are TRBV9 and TRBJ2-6; D possibly corresponds to TRBD2 (6 bases). The CDR3 totals 16 residues. With 0 bases removed from V and 2 bases from J, the gap between germline ends came to 9 bases. Germline CDR1 SGDLS, CDR2 YYNGEE. The CDR3 nucleotides are TGTGCCAGCAGCGTAGGGGGGGAGACTGGGGCCAACGTCCTGACTTTC. As protein: CASSVGGETGANVLTF.

The J gene is TRBJ2-1, the V gene TRBV6-1; a weak D match, TRBD1 (6 bases). V lost 7 bases to trimming and J lost 1 base, with 14 bases between them. The CDR3 runs to 15 residues. The germline gives CDR1 MNHNS, CDR2 SASEGT. CDR3 coding DNA: TGTGCCAGCATCTACAGGGAAAGGTCCTACAATGAGCAGTTCTTC. The encoded protein is CASIYRERSYNEQFF.

The chain recombines TRBV4-3 with TRBJ2-1; 15 nucleotides match TRBD2. This CDR3 is 16 amino acids long. The V segment lost 3 bases and the J segment 7 bases; nucleotides outside the gene matches: 4. Looked up from germline, CDR1 is LGHNA and CDR2 is YSLEER. CDR3 DNA sequence: TGCGCCAGCAGCCAGGTGGGGACTAGCGGGAGGAATGAGCAGTTCTTC. Its translation: CASSQVGTSGRNEQFF.

J is TRBJ2-1 and V is TRBV29-1; no clear D gene. CDR1 SQVTM and CDR2 ANQGSEA come from the germline V gene. The V and J ends lost 2 bases and 8 bases respectively, with 10 bases between them. The CDR3 is 12 residues long. CDR3 amino acids: CSVERRAHEQFF. As DNA, the CDR3 is TGCAGCGTTGAAAGGAGAGCTCATGAGCAGTTCTTC.

This clone was detected a few times. The chain links TRBV5-6 to TRBJ2-1; TRBD2 matches at 10 bases. This CDR3 region has 14 residues. V lost 4 bases, J lost 6 bases, and 4 bases stayed unmatched. CDR1 SGHDT and CDR2 YYEEEE come from the germline V gene. The CDR3 is CASSRLAGGNEQFF. The CDR3 bases are TGTGCCAGCAGCCGACTAGCGGGTGGCAATGAGCAGTTCTTC. The full variable domain, rest sourced from reference TRBV5-6 and TRBJ2-1, is DAGVTQSPTHLIKTRGQQVTLRCSPKSGHDTVSWYQQALGQGPQFIFQYYEEEERQRGNFPDRFSGHQFPNYSSELNVNALLLGDSALYLCASSRLAGGNEQFFGPGTRLTVL.

V and J are TRBV25-1 and TRBJ1-4; possibly TRBD1 for D (5 bases). The CDR3 extends over 15 amino acids. The ends were cut back, 1 base at V and 8 bases at J, with 14 bases in the middle. CDR1 MGHDK and CDR2 SYGVNS come from the germline V gene. The CDR3 protein is CASSELSMAGEKLFF. DNA for the CDR3: TGTGCCAGCAGTGAATTGTCCATGGCAGGGGAAAAACTGTTTTTT.

The chain joins TRBV18 to TRBJ1-2; D not resolved. The CDR3 runs 14 residues. The germline V gene encodes CDR1 KGHSH and CDR2 LQKENI. V was pared by 5 bases and J by 1 base, with 11 bases between. DNA of the CDR3: TGTGCCAGCTCATCGACTGCTGTTAACTATGGCTACACCTTC. This gives the protein CASSSTAVNYGYTF.

In DNA, the CDR3 is TGTGCCAGCAGCCCCGACAGAGGAAATGAGCAGTTCTTC. Protein sequence: CASSPDRGNEQFF. This chain links TRBV7-8 with TRBJ2-1; maybe TRBD1 (5 bases). The CDR3 has 13 residues. Germline V lookup: CDR1 SGHVS, CDR2 FQNEAQ. Deletions cut 5 bases from V and 7 bases from J, with 12 bases between.

V is TRBV5-5 and J is TRBJ2-7, with D possibly being TRBD2 (6 bases). The V end was cut by 4 bases, the J end by 9 bases, with 17 bases between. Germline CDR1 reads SGHKS; CDR2 reads YYEKEE (reference sequence). This CDR3 contains 13 residues. CDR3 sequence reads: CASSTGLTLGQYF. CDR3 nucleotide sequence: TGTGCCAGCAGCACGGGACTCACGCTGGGGCAGTACTTC.

The V gene is TRBV7-9, the J gene TRBJ1-1, with D unclear. The CDR3 is made up of 11 amino acids. V gave up 5 bases and J gave up 7 bases, with 8 bases separating them. Germline CDR1 reads SEHNR; CDR2 reads FQNEAQ (reference sequence). The CDR3 DNA reads TGTGCCAGCAGCCGACAAGTTGAAGCTTTCTTT. Translated: CASSRQVEAFF.

This chain links TRBV27 with TRBJ1-1, with 10 bases aligning to TRBD1. The CDR3 length is 14 residues. Germline loops: CDR1 MNHEY, CDR2 SMNVEV (reference sequence). The V gene end was trimmed by 6 bases and the J gene end by 5 bases; junction bases not matched to a gene: 6. For the CDR3, the DNA is TGTGCCAGCAGACGGACAGGGGGTTTGACTGAAGCTTTCTTT. It yields the protein CASRRTGGLTEAFF.

The gene calls are TRBV14 and TRBJ1-4; 7 bases are a match to TRBD1. Germline values: CDR1 SGHDN, CDR2 FVKESK. The CDR3 is 15 residues long. The trim removed 4 bases at V and 2 bases at J, leaving 4 bases unmatched. The CDR3 region has the DNA TGTGCCAGCAGCCCACACAGGGGCACTAATGAAAAACTGTTTTTT. Its protein is CASSPHRGTNEKLFF.

This clone has more than one count but fewer than ten. The chain has TRBV7-2 and TRBJ2-7; no clear D gene. The germline CDR1 and CDR2 sequences are SGHTA and FQGNSA. The CDR3 has 13 residues. V lost 2 bases to trimming and J lost 2 bases, with 7 bases between them. The CDR3 protein is CASSLQLAYEQYF. CDR3 sequence (DNA): TGTGCCAGCAGCTTACAACTTGCCTACGAGCAGTACTTC.

CDR3 in amino acids: CAWSPRETQYF. In DNA form, the CDR3 reads TGTGCCTGGAGTCCGCGGGAGACCCAGTACTTC. The rearrangement links TRBV30 to TRBJ2-5; D unclear. V lost 2 bases and J 5 bases, leaving 6 bases between the germline ends. CDR1 and CDR2 from the germline V gene are GTSNPN and SVGIG (reference sequence). The CDR3 loop spans 11 amino acids.

V usage is TRBV6-5 and J usage is TRBJ1-1, with no clear D. CDR1 MNHEY and CDR2 SVGAGI come from the germline V gene. The ends were cut back, 7 bases at V and 6 bases at J, with 12 bases in the middle. This CDR3 has 12 amino acids. The CDR3, as DNA: TGTGCCAGCACCGCGCCTAACGCTGAAGCTTTCTTT. Translating gives CASTAPNAEAFF.

The J gene is TRBJ1-1, the V gene TRBV30; no clear D gene. V was shortened by 5 bases and J by 1 base, with 17 bases between the two germline ends. The germline V gene encodes CDR1 GTSNPN and CDR2 SVGIG (reference sequence). The CDR3 is 15 amino acids. The CDR3 DNA sequence: TGTGCCTGGGAGAAGCTGACGAGGGAGAACACTGAAGCTTTCTTT. Residues: CAWEKLTRENTEAFF. Drawing the rest from reference TRBV30 and TRBJ1-1, the complete variable domain is SQTIHQWPATLVQPVGSPLSLECTVEGTSNPNLYWYRQAAGRGLQLLFYSVGIGQISSEVPQNLSASRPQDRQFILSSKKLLLSDSGFYLCAWEKLTRENTEAFFGQGTRLTVV.

V gene TRBV13 combines with J gene TRBJ2-2; D is unclear. The V end lost 3 bases, the J end lost 0 bases, and 14 bases lay between the germline ends. CDR3 length: 17 residues. Germline V lookup: CDR1 PRHDT, CDR2 FYEKMQ (reference sequence). This CDR3 is CASSFFTRIPNTGELFF. CDR3 DNA sequence: TGTGCCAGCAGCTTTTTCACCAGAATCCCGAACACCGGGGAGCTGTTTTTT.

The J gene is TRBJ1-1, the V gene TRBV7-6, with no clear D. V lost 0 bases to trimming and J lost 0 bases, with 5 bases between them. The CDR3 is 14 residues long. Germline CDR1 SGHVS, CDR2 FNYEAQ. The CDR3 reads CASSLARMNTEAFF. In nucleotides, the CDR3 is TGTGCCAGCAGCTTAGCCAGAATGAACACTGAAGCTTTCTTT. The variable domain in full, with the rest retrieved from reference TRBV7-6 and TRBJ1-1, is GAGVSQSPRYKVTKRGQDVALRCDPISGHVSLYWYRQALGQGPEFLTYFNYEAQQDKSGLPNDRFSAERPEGSISTLTIQRTEQRDSAMYRCASSLARMNTEAFFGQGTRLTVV.

The rearrangement joins TRBV7-9 to TRBJ2-5, with D perhaps TRBD2 (5 bases). The CDR3 spans 16 residues. Germline CDR1 SEHNR, CDR2 FQNEAQ (reference sequence). V lost 1 base to trimming and J lost 5 bases, with 17 bases between them. The CDR3 is CASSLGPAVAGETQYF. The CDR3 bases are TGTGCCAGCAGCTTAGGGCCAGCGGTGGCGGGTGAGACCCAGTACTTC.